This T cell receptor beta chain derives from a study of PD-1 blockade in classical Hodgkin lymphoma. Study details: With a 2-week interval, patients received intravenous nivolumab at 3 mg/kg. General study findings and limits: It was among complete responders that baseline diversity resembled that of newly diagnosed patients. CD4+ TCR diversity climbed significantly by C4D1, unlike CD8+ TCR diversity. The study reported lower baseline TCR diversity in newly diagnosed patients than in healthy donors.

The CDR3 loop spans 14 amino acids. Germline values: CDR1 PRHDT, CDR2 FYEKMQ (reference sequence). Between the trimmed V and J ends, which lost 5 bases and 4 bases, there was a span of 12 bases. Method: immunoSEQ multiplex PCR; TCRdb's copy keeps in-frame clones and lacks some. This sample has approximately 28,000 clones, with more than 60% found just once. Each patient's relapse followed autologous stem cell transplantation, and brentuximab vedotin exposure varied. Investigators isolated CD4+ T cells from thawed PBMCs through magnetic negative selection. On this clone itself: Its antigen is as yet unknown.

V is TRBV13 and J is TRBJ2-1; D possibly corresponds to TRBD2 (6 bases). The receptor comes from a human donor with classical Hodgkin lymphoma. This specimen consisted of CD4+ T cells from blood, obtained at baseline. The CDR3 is CASSRGDQYNEQFF. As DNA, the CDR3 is TGTGCCAGCAGCCGCGGGGACCAATACAATGAGCAGTTCTTC.